The entry that follows covers one TCR beta chain sequence. Its antigen is currently unknown. This specimen belongs to a study of siplizumab effects on memory and regulatory T cells. V was trimmed by 6 bases and J by 7 bases, leaving 24 bases between them. The CDR3 contains 17 residues. Germline V gives CDR1 SNHLY, CDR2 FYNNEI. Around 10^5 TCR templates per sample were assayed. Here immunoSEQ multiplex PCR was the method, and the copy in TCRdb shows in-frame clones only, minus some. This repertoire shows 97,000 or so clones, approximately 90% found once; its top ten account for 0.85% to 1.2%. Study results and limitations: The authors could not assign a naive or memory phenotype to roughly 75-95% of proliferating CD4+ or CD8+ clones. The diversity of naive T cells seemed greater than that of memory cells, and their alloresponse contribution seemed major. Whether proliferating Tregs in siplizumab cultures suppress was not functionally confirmed.

This TCR derives from a human donor in good health. Sequencing input: CD4+ T cells sorted from blood. The chain joins TRBV2 to TRBJ1-4, with D perhaps matching TRBD1 (6 bases). CDR3 residues: CASSPTRHRAGSEKLFF. The CDR3 nucleotides are TGTGCCAGCAGCCCGACGCGACACAGGGCCGGGAGTGAAAAACTGTTTTTT.